The 13 T cell receptor beta chains listed next were all sequenced from one sample in a study of T cell changes during pregnancy in multiple sclerosis. This table comes from immunoSEQ multiplex PCR, and its TCRdb copy is limited to in-frame clones, with some not included. Among under 70,000 clones listed, around 91% were seen once. The sample consisted of peripheral blood, taken after pregnancy. The receptors originated from a female donor in good health, enrolled as a control in a pregnancy study.

V is TRBV29-1 and J is TRBJ2-6; the match to TRBD1 covers 7 bases. Germline V CDR1 and CDR2: SQVTM, ANQGSEA. V gave up 5 bases and J gave up 2 bases; unmatched junction bases: 3. The length of the CDR3 is 14 residues. In nucleotides, the CDR3 is TGCAGCGTTAAAGGGGGCACTGGGGCCAACGTCCTGACTTTC. Amino acid sequence: CSVKGGTGANVLTF.

This clone was observed a handful of times. This chain links TRBV2 with TRBJ1-6; tentative D call: TRBD1 (6 bases). Looked up from germline, CDR1 is SNHLY and CDR2 is FYNNEI. The CDR3 is 16 residues long. Trimming took 7 bases from V and 3 from J, leaving 16 bases between them. The CDR3: CASTRPGQNYNSPLHF. CDR3 nucleotides: TGTGCCAGCACCCGGCCAGGACAGAACTATAATTCACCCCTCCACTTT.

The chain has TRBV6-1 and TRBJ2-2, with D uncertain. The germline V gene has CDR1 MNHNS and CDR2 SASEGT. This CDR3 comprises 14 residues. The ends were cut back, 3 bases at V and 3 bases at J, with 8 bases in the middle. This CDR3 is CASSEYRDTGELFF. In DNA, the CDR3 is TGTGCCAGCAGTGAGTACAGAGACACCGGGGAGCTGTTTTTT.

V usage is TRBV6-6 and J usage is TRBJ1-5; no clear D. Germline V gives CDR1 MNHNY, CDR2 SVGAGI (reference sequence). The V end lost 0 bases, the J end lost 0 bases, and 9 bases lay between the germline ends. This CDR3 comprises 16 residues. The CDR3 DNA is TGTGCCAGCAGTTACTCGTACGGGAATAGCAATCAGCCCCAGCATTTT. The encoded protein is CASSYSYGNSNQPQHF.

This clone was counted a single time. The V gene is TRBV4-2, the J gene TRBJ2-3, with D perhaps matching TRBD1 (6 bases). The germline CDR1 and CDR2 sequences are LGHNA and YNFKEQ. The CDR3 covers 15 residues. V was clipped by 2 bases and J by 5 bases, with 14 bases between them. Here the CDR3 reads CASSQNLIRGDTQYF. For the CDR3, the DNA is TGTGCCAGCAGCCAAAACTTGATCAGGGGAGATACGCAGTATTTT.

The chain links TRBV7-2 to TRBJ2-1, with D perhaps matching TRBD1 (6 bases). The germline gives CDR1 SGHTA, CDR2 FQGNSA. V lost 5 bases and J lost 2, with 16 bases in between. CDR3 size: 16 residues. The CDR3 loop reads CASSVPQGSPYNEQFF. DNA for the CDR3: TGTGCCAGCAGCGTGCCACAGGGTAGCCCCTACAATGAGCAGTTCTTC.

The rearrangement joins TRBV19 to TRBJ1-5; D unresolved. The CDR3 has 13 residues. With 2 bases removed from V and 4 bases from J, the gap between germline ends came to 6 bases. CDR1 and CDR2 (germline): LNHDA, SQIVND (reference sequence). CDR3 in amino acids: CASSISGNQPQHF. The CDR3 DNA follows: TGTGCCAGTAGTATATCCGGGAATCAGCCCCAGCATTTT.

The chain has TRBV6-1 and TRBJ2-1, with 10 nucleotides matching TRBD2. This CDR3 is 15 amino acids long. Germline CDR1 MNHNS, CDR2 SASEGT. Losses at the gene ends were 7 bases for V and 2 bases for J; bases not matched to a gene: 5. The CDR3 DNA sequence: TGTGCCAGCACCGGGAGCGGGGGGGCCTACAATGAGCAGTTCTTC. Protein: CASTGSGGAYNEQFF.

The chain employs TRBV15 and TRBJ1-1; D ambiguous. The germline gives CDR1 LNHNV, CDR2 YYDKDF (reference sequence). This CDR3 is 14 amino acids long. With 2 bases removed from V and 3 bases from J, the gap between germline ends came to 10 bases. CDR3 DNA sequence: TGTGCCACCAGCAGACCCGGGTTGCACACTGAAGCTTTCTTT. Protein: CATSRPGLHTEAFF.

The gene calls are TRBV15 and TRBJ2-7, with D possibly TRBD1 on 7 matching bases. Germline V gene lookup returns CDR1 LNHNV and CDR2 YYDKDF (reference sequence). The ends were cut back, 6 bases at V and 6 bases at J, with 9 bases in the middle. CDR3 size: 11 residues. CDR3 coding DNA: TGTGCCACCAGGGAGGGGGCCGAGCAGTACTTC. Residues: CATREGAEQYF. The full variable domain, its missing parts supplied by reference TRBV15 and TRBJ2-7, is DAMVIQNPRYQVTQFGKPVTLSCSQTLNHNVMYWYQQKSSQAPKLLFHYYDKDFNNEADTPDNFQSRRPNTSFCFLDIRSPGLGDTAMYLCATREGAEQYFGPGTRLTVT.

The rearrangement uses TRBV11-2 and TRBJ2-3; perhaps TRBD1 as D (5 bases). The germline gives CDR1 SGHAT, CDR2 FQNNGV. Trimming took 5 bases from V and 3 from J, leaving 18 bases between them. The CDR3 sequence is 16 residues long. The CDR3, as DNA: TGTGCCAGCAGCCCTATCCGCAGGGTTAGGACAGATACGCAGTATTTT. Encoded protein: CASSPIRRVRTDTQYF.

The rearrangement joins TRBV6-5 to TRBJ1-6; D is undetermined. Trimming pared 6 bases from V and 9 bases from J, leaving 15 bases between. The CDR3 sequence is 14 residues long. The germline gives CDR1 MNHEY, CDR2 SVGAGI. CDR3 nucleotides: TGTGCCAGCAGCCCGGAGGCCCCGGGTTCACCCCTCCACTTT. Translation: CASSPEAPGSPLHF.

This clone was observed a single time. The chain has TRBV10-3 and TRBJ1-1; 8 bases are shared with TRBD1. This CDR3 is 13 amino acids long. Germline V gene data show CDR1 as ENHRY and CDR2 as SYGVKD. The V gene end was trimmed by 8 bases and the J gene end by 0 bases; junction bases not matched to a gene: 2. CDR3 coding DNA: TGTGCCATCGGACAGGGCTTGAACACTGAAGCTTTCTTT. Translation gives CAIGQGLNTEAFF.